Shown below are 24 T cell receptor beta chains from a single sample sequenced in a study of cytomegalovirus exposure and HLA in healthy donors. 13 Jbeta primers and 60 Vbeta primers were used for the PCR. TCRdb's table, derived via immunoSEQ multiplex PCR, lists solely in-frame clones and lacks some. Among about 100,000 clones listed, 65% to 85% were seen once. Specimen: PBMCs. The receptors come from a man younger than 45 in good health and CMV-seronegative.

As DNA, the CDR3 is TGTGCCAGCAGTGAAGCCGCGAACCTTCGGGACACCGGGGAGCTGTTTTTT. This sequence encodes CASSEAANLRDTGELFF. The chain links TRBV2 to TRBJ2-2, with D hard to call. The CDR3 runs 17 residues. Trimming removed 0 bases from V and 3 bases from J, with 14 bases in between. Per germline, CDR1 SNHLY and CDR2 FYNNEI.

This clone has only a few counts. This chain joins TRBV5-6 and TRBJ2-3; the D gene is possibly TRBD2 (7 bases). Germline values: CDR1 SGHDT, CDR2 YYEEEE. The CDR3 totals 17 residues. V was pared by 1 base and J by 6 bases, with 21 bases between. The CDR3, as DNA: TGTGCCAGCAGCTTGTTCGGGGTAGGGGGGGCCGAGGATACGCAGTATTTT. Its translation is CASSLFGVGGAEDTQYF.

This clone was seen a few times. CDR3 in DNA: TGCGCCAGCAGTGCCAGCTCCTACGAGCAGTACTTC. The encoded protein is CASSASSYEQYF. V usage is TRBV10-1 and J usage is TRBJ2-7; no reliable D call. The CDR3 totals 12 residues. From germline, CDR1 is WNHNN and CDR2 SYGVQD (reference sequence). Trimming left V 4 bases short and J 0 bases short, with 4 bases between.

This clone appeared a few times. The chain carries TRBV18 and TRBJ2-2; possibly TRBD2 for D (6 bases). Per germline, CDR1 KGHSH and CDR2 LQKENI. Deletions cut 1 base from V and 2 bases from J, with 11 bases between. CDR3 length equals 16 residues. For the CDR3, the DNA is TGTGCCAGCTCACCACTGAATAGCGGCAACACCGGGGAGCTGTTTTTT. This gives the protein CASSPLNSGNTGELFF. Based on the CDR3 plus reference TRBV18 and TRBJ2-2, the full variable domain is NAGVMQNPRHLVRRRGQEARLRCSPMKGHSHVYWYRQLPEEGLKFMVYLQKENIIDESGMPKERFSAEFPKEGPSILRIQQVVRGDSAAYFCASSPLNSGNTGELFFGEGSRLTVL.

This clone was counted a single time. In the same sample, other DNA sequences code for this CDR3. The chain carries TRBV29-1 and TRBJ1-4; no reliable D call. This CDR3 spans 13 amino acids. Deletions cut 4 bases from V and 3 bases from J, with 9 bases between. Germline CDR1 SQVTM, CDR2 ANQGSEA. CDR3 DNA: TGCAGCGTTGTGGGTGGAGCTAATGAAAAACTGTTTTTT. It specifies CSVVGGANEKLFF.

V gene TRBV11-3 combines with J gene TRBJ1-6; D is undetermined. The germline gives CDR1 SGHNT, CDR2 YENEEA. The CDR3 loop spans 13 amino acids. The V end was cut by 3 bases, the J end by 6 bases, with 6 bases between. CDR3 sequence reads: CASSFTANSPLHF. In DNA form, the CDR3 reads TGTGCCAGCAGCTTCACAGCTAATTCACCCCTCCACTTT.

The chain joins TRBV30 to TRBJ1-2; 7 positions match TRBD1. The V gene end was trimmed by 3 bases and the J gene end by 6 bases; junction bases not matched to a gene: 1. Germline V gene lookup returns CDR1 GTSNPN and CDR2 SVGIG (reference sequence). The length of the CDR3 is 11 residues. As DNA, the CDR3 is TGTGCCTGGAGCAGGGGGGATGGCTACACCTTC. Its protein is CAWSRGDGYTF.

The rearrangement joins TRBV2 to TRBJ1-1; 8 bases are a match to TRBD1. The CDR3 loop spans 13 amino acids. V lost 8 bases and J lost 1; bases outside the gene matches: 3. Germline CDR1 is SNHLY and CDR2 is FYNNEI. The CDR3 here is CASAGGPNTEAFF. The DNA of the CDR3 is TGTGCCAGCGCAGGGGGCCCGAACACTGAAGCTTTCTTT.

The chain has TRBV4-1 and TRBJ2-4, with D hard to call. Germline V gene sequence: CDR1 MGHRA, CDR2 YSYEKL. This CDR3 spans 13 amino acids. V was trimmed by 0 bases and J by 6 bases, leaving 6 bases between them. CDR3: CASSQDPGNIQYF. For the CDR3, the DNA is TGCGCCAGCAGCCAAGATCCAGGAAACATTCAGTACTTC.

The chain uses TRBV5-1 and TRBJ2-2; TRBD1 agrees at 11 bases. Unmatched junction bases numbered 10, after V lost 7 bases and J lost 5 bases. This CDR3 comprises 16 residues. Germline CDR1 and CDR2: SGHRS and YFSETQ. This chain's CDR3 is CASSGQGALWTGELFF. The DNA of the CDR3 is TGCGCCAGCTCCGGACAGGGGGCTCTTTGGACCGGGGAGCTGTTTTTT.

V and J are TRBV6-1 and TRBJ2-5; possible D gene TRBD1, 5 bases. The J call may be mistaken, given a closer DNA end match to TRBJ2-7. CDR3 length: 14 residues. The germline gives CDR1 MNHNS, CDR2 SASEGT. CDR3 sequence (DNA): TGTGCCAGCAGTGAAGCGCTCCAGGGCTACGAGCAGTACTTC. It specifies CASSEALQGYEQYF.

Remarks on this clone: Compared with germline, one end of the junction differs, possibly owing to a read error. CDR3 sequence: CASSLGSIRGNRGNQPQHF. CDR3 in DNA: TGTGCTAGCAGCTTAGGGTCCATCCGAGGGAATAGGGGCAATCAGCCCCAGCATTTT. The chain links TRBV7-7 to TRBJ1-5; no definite D call. Per the germline V gene, CDR1 is SSHAT and CDR2 is FNYEAQ (reference sequence). The CDR3 is 19 residues long. The full variable domain, rest sourced from reference TRBV7-7 and TRBJ1-5, is GAGVSQSPRYKVTKRGQDVTLRCDPISSHATLYWYQQALGQGPEFLTYFNYEAQPDKSGLPSDRFSAERPEGSISTLTIQRTEQRDSAMYRCASSLGSIRGNRGNQPQHFGDGTRLSIL.

J is TRBJ1-4 and V is TRBV9; 8 nucleotides align to TRBD1. The CDR3 spans 14 residues. CDR1 is SGDLS and CDR2 is YYNGEE in the germline V gene. J was trimmed by 10 bases and V by 3 bases; bases with no gene match: 8. This CDR3 is CASSADRGRGKLFF. The DNA of the CDR3 is TGTGCCAGCAGCGCAGACAGGGGAAGAGGAAAACTGTTTTTT.

J is TRBJ1-2 and V is TRBV13; TRBD1 agrees at 11 bases. V lost 4 bases, J lost 8 bases, and 12 bases stayed unmatched. The CDR3 consists of 16 residues. In germline, CDR1 is PRHDT, CDR2 FYEKMQ (reference sequence). CDR3 loop: CASSSGTGGRSGGYTF. DNA of the CDR3: TGTGCCAGCAGCTCCGGGACAGGGGGACGGTCGGGAGGCTACACCTTC.

The J gene is TRBJ2-3, the V gene TRBV28; TRBD2 matches 15 bases. With V trimmed by 6 bases and J by 0 bases, 10 bases remained unmatched. Germline loops: CDR1 MDHEN, CDR2 SYDVKM. CDR3 length equals 19 residues. The CDR3 coding sequence is TGTGCCAGCAGCAACCCGGGACTAGCGGGAGGTCGCAGCACAGATACGCAGTATTTT. This translates into CASSNPGLAGGRSTDTQYF.

The CDR3 here is CASSLAGDRPGEQFF. The CDR3 nucleotides are TGTGCCAGCAGTTTAGCGGGAGACCGACCTGGGGAGCAGTTCTTC. The chain is built from TRBV6-6 and TRBJ2-1; 9 bases match TRBD2. The CDR3 is 15 residues long. With 4 bases clipped from V and 10 bases from J, the junction kept 11 bases outside the gene matches. The germline gives CDR1 MNHNY, CDR2 SVGAGI (reference sequence).

The genes are TRBV4-2 and TRBJ2-1; 10 nucleotides align to TRBD2. Germline CDR1 and CDR2: LGHNA and YNFKEQ. This CDR3 is 16 amino acids long. With 1 base clipped from V and 7 bases from J, the junction kept 7 bases outside the gene matches. The CDR3 loop reads CASSQGLAGGQNEQFF. The CDR3 nucleotides read TGTGCCAGCAGCCAAGGTTTAGCGGGAGGCCAGAATGAGCAGTTCTTC.

Points on this clone: Since no conserved phenylalanine or tryptophan closes the CDR3, a read error is the likely cause. The J gene is TRBJ1-3, the V gene TRBV7-6, with a weak D call TRBD1 (5 bases). Germline V gene data show CDR1 as SGHVS and CDR2 as FNYEAQ. Deletions cut 8 bases from V and 6 bases from J, with 14 bases between. The CDR3 has 13 residues. The CDR3 DNA follows: TGTGCCAGCCCGAGTGCGGGGCAAAACACCATATATGTT. This translates into CASPSAGQNTIYV.

Details on this clone: A junction boundary mismatches the germline segment, possibly from a read error. The J gene is TRBJ2-1, the V gene TRBV7-2; 11 bases match TRBD2. The CDR3 extends over 16 amino acids. Germline CDR1 SGHTA, CDR2 FQGNSA. For the CDR3, the DNA is TGTGCCAGCAGCATAGCGGGGGGGAGCTCCTACAATGAGCAGTTCTTC. Encoded protein: CASSIAGGSSYNEQFF.

As concerns this clone: Distinct nucleotide sequences in the sample also encode this CDR3. The V gene is TRBV6-1, the J gene TRBJ1-1; weak D call: TRBD1 (6 bases). CDR3 size: 14 residues. Trimming removed 3 bases from V and 0 bases from J, with 8 bases in between. Germline values: CDR1 MNHNS, CDR2 SASEGT. For the CDR3, the DNA is TGTGCCAGCAGTGAGGACAGATTGAACACTGAAGCTTTCTTT. The encoded protein is CASSEDRLNTEAFF.

This clone showed up just a few times. The chain links TRBV5-6 to TRBJ1-5; a weak D match, TRBD1 (5 bases). This CDR3 comprises 13 residues. V gave up 1 base and J gave up 6 bases, with 8 bases separating them. The germline V gene encodes CDR1 SGHDT and CDR2 YYEEEE. The DNA of the CDR3 is TGTGCCAGCAGCTTGAGCGGGGGTCAGCCCCAGCATTTT. This translates into CASSLSGGQPQHF.

This chain links TRBV13 with TRBJ2-7; tentative D call: TRBD1 (5 bases). The length of the CDR3 is 12 residues. CDR1 and CDR2 (germline): PRHDT, FYEKMQ (reference sequence). V was trimmed by 6 bases and J by 3 bases, leaving 9 bases between them. The CDR3 coding sequence is TGTGCCAGCAGTCAGACAGACTACGAGCAGTACTTC. Translated, it gives CASSQTDYEQYF.

This chain joins TRBV2 and TRBJ2-7; D might be TRBD2 (7 bases). With 11 bases removed from V and 6 bases from J, the gap between germline ends came to 14 bases. The CDR3 consists of 11 residues. CDR1 is SNHLY, CDR2 FYNNEI, per germline. The CDR3 DNA is TGTGCCGGCGGACAGCGGGGCGAGCAGTACTTC. Translation gives CAGGQRGEQYF.

The chain uses TRBV6-1 and TRBJ2-2; possible D gene TRBD1, 5 bases. There are 15 residues in the CDR3. Trimming removed 2 bases at V and 4 bases at J, with 11 bases between. CDR1 and CDR2 (germline): MNHNS, SASEGT. The chain's CDR3 is CASSEHWGGTGELFF. For the CDR3, the DNA is TGTGCCAGCAGTGAACATTGGGGCGGCACCGGGGAGCTGTTTTTT.